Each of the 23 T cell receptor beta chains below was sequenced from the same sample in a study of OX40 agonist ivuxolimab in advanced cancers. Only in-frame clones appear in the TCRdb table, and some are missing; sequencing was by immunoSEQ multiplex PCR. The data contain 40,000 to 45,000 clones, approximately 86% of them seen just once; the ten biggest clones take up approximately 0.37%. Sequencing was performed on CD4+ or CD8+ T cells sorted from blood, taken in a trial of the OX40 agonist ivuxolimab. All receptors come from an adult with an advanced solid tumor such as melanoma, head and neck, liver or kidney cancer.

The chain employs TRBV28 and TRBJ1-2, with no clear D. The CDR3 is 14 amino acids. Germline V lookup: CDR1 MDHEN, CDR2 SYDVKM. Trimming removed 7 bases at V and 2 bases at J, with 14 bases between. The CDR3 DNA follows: TGTGCCAGCAACCTATCTGGATCGAACTATGGCTACACCTTC. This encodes CASNLSGSNYGYTF.

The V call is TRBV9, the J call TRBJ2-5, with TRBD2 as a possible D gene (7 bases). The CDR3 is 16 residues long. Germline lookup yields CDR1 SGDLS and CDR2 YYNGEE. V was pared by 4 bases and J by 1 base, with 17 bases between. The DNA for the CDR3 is TGTGCCAGCAGCCTAGGGGATAGGGGGGGCCAAGAGACCCAGTACTTC. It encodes CASSLGDRGGQETQYF.

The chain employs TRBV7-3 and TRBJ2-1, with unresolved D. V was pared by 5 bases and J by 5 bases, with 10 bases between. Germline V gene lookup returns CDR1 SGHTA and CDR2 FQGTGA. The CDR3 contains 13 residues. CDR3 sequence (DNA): TGTGCCAGCAGCCAACTCGTCCACAATGAGCAGTTCTTC. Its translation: CASSQLVHNEQFF.

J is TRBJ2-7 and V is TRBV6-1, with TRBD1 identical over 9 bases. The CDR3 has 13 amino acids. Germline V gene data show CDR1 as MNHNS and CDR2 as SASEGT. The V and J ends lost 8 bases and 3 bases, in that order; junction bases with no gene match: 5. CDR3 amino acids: CASQQGALYEQYF. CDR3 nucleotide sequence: TGTGCCAGCCAACAGGGGGCCCTCTACGAGCAGTACTTC.

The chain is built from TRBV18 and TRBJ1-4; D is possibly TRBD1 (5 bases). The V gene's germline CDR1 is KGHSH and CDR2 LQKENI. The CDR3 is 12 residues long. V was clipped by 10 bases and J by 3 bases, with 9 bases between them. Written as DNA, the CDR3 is TGTGCCACCAGGGATGCTAATGAAAAACTGTTTTTT. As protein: CATRDANEKLFF.

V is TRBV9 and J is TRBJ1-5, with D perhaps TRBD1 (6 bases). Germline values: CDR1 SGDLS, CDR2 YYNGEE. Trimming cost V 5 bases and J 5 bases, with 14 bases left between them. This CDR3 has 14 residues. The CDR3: CASSTGLFDQPQHF. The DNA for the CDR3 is TGTGCCAGCAGTACAGGGCTATTCGATCAGCCCCAGCATTTT.

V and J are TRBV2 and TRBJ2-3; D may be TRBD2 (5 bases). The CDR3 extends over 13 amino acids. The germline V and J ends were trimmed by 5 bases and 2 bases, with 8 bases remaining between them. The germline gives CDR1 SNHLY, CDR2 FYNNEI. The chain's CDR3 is CASSSGFTDTQYF. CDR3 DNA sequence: TGTGCCAGCAGTAGCGGATTCACAGATACGCAGTATTTT.

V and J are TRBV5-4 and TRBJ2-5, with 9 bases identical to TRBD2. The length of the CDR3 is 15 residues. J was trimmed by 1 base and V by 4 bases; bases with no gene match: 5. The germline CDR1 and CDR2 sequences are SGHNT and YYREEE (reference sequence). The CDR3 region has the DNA TGTGCCAGCAGCCCGTCGACTAGCGGCCAAGAGACCCAGTACTTC. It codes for CASSPSTSGQETQYF.

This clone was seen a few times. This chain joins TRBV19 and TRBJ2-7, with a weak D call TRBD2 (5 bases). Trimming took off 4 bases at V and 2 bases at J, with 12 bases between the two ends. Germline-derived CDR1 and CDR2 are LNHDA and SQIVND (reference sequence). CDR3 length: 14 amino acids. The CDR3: CASSNPAGTYEQYF. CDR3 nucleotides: TGTGCCAGTAGTAACCCGGCCGGGACCTACGAGCAGTACTTC.

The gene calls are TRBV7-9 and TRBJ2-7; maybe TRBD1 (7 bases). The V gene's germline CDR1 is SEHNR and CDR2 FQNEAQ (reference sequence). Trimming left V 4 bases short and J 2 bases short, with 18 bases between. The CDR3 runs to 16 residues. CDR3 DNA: TGTGCCAGCAGCTCCCTGGGGGGACAGAGGGCCTACGAGCAGTACTTC. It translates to CASSSLGGQRAYEQYF.

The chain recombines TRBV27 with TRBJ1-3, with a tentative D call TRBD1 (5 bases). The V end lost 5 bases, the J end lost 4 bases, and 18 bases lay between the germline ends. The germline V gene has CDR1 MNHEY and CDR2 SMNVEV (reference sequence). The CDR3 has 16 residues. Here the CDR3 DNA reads TGTGCCAGCAGTCCCTGGACGGGGCCTAAGGGAAACACCATATATTTT. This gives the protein CASSPWTGPKGNTIYF.

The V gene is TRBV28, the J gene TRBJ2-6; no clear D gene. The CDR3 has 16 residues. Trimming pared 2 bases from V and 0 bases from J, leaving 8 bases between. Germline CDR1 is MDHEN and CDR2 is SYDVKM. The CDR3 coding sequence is TGTGCCAGCAGTTTAGCACGGACCTCTGGGGCCAACGTCCTGACTTTC. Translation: CASSLARTSGANVLTF.

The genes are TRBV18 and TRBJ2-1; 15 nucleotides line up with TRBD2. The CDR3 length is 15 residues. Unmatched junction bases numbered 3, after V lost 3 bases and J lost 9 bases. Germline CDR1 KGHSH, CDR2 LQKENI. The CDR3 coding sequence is TGTGCCAGCTCACCGGGACTAGCGGGGGGTGGTGAGCAGTTCTTC. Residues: CASSPGLAGGGEQFF.

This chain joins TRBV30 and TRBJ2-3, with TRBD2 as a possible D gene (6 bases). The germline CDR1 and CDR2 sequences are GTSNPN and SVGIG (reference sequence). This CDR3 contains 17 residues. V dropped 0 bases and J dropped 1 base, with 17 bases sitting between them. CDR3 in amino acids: CAWSVRGAGWGTDTQYF. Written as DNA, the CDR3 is TGTGCCTGGAGTGTCCGCGGGGCGGGGTGGGGCACAGATACGCAGTATTTT.

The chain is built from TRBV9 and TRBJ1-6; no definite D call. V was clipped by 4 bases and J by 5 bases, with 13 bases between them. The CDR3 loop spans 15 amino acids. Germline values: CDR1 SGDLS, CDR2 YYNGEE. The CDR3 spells CASSPDGNDNSPLHF. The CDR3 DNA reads TGTGCCAGCAGCCCGGACGGCAACGATAATTCACCCCTCCACTTT.

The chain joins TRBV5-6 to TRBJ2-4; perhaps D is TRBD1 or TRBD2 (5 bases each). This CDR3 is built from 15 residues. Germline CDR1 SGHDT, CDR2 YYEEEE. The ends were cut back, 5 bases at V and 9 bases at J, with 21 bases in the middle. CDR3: CASSGVGEYGTIQYF. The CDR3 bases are TGTGCCAGCAGTGGGGTTGGGGAATACGGGACCATTCAGTACTTC.

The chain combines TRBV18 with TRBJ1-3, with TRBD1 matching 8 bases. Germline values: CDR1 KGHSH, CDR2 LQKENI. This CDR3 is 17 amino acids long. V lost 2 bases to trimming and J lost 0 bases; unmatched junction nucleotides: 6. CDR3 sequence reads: CASSPTGQDYSGNTIYF. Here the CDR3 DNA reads TGTGCCAGCTCACCAACGGGACAGGATTACTCTGGAAACACCATATATTTT.

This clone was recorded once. The CDR3 protein is CASSDRTGQSEKLFF. The CDR3, as DNA: TGTGCCAGCAGTGATCGGACAGGGCAGAGTGAAAAACTGTTTTTT. The chain carries TRBV25-1 and TRBJ1-4, with TRBD1 matching over 8 bases. V gave up 3 bases and J gave up 7 bases; unmatched junction bases: 7. Germline CDR1 and CDR2: MGHDK and SYGVNS. CDR3 length: 15 residues. The entire variable domain, with the rest obtained from reference TRBV25-1 and TRBJ1-4, is as follows: EADIYQTPRYLVIGTGKKITLECSQTMGHDKMYWYQQDPGMELHLIHYSYGVNSTEKGDLSSESTVSRIRTEHFPLTLESARPSHTSQYLCASSDRTGQSEKLFFGSGTQLSVL.

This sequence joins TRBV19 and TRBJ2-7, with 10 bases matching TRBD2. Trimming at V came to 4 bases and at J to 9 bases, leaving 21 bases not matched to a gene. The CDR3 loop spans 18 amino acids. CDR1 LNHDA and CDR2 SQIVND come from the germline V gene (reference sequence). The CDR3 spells CASSNRTSGPRGATMQYF. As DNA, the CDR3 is TGTGCCAGTAGTAACCGGACTAGCGGTCCCAGGGGGGCTACGATGCAGTACTTC.

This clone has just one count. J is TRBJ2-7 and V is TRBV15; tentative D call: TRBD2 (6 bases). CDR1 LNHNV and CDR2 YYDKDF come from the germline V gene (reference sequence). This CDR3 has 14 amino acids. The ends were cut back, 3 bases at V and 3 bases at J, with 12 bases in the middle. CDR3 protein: CATSREGLGYEQYF. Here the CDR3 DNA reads TGTGCCACCAGCAGGGAGGGACTCGGCTACGAGCAGTACTTC.

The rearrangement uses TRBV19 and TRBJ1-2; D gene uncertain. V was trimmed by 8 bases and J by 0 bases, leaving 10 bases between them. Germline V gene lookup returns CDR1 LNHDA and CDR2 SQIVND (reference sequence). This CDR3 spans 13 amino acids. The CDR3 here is CASWRSTNYGYTF. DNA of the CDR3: TGTGCCAGTTGGCGCAGTACTAACTATGGCTACACCTTC.

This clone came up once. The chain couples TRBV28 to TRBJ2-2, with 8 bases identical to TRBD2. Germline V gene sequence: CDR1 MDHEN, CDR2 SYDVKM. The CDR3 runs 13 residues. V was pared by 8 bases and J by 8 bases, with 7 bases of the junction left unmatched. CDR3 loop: CASEAGVVGELFF. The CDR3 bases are TGTGCCAGCGAAGCGGGAGTGGTAGGGGAGCTGTTTTTT.

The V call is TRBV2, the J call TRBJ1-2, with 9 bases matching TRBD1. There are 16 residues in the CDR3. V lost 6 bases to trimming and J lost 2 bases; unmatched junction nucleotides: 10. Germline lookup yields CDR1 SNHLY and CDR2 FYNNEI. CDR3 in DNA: TGTGCCAGCAGCCTACGGACAGGGGATGCCAACTATGGCTACACCTTC. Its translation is CASSLRTGDANYGYTF.